What follows are 10 T cell receptor beta chains derived from one specimen sequenced in a study of cytomegalovirus exposure and HLA in healthy donors. PCR primers comprised 60 Vbeta and 13 Jbeta primers. Profiling relied on immunoSEQ multiplex PCR, and the TCRdb table lists in-frame clones only, not all of them. This sample contains about 160,000 clones. The sample was PBMCs. Receptors originate from a man aged 25-40 years in good health and CMV-seronegative.

The V gene is TRBV10-2, the J gene TRBJ1-2, with no clear D. Germline lookup yields CDR1 WSHSY and CDR2 SAAADI. This CDR3 comprises 13 residues. V was pared by 0 bases and J by 2 bases, with 4 bases between. The CDR3: CASSESGNYGYTF. CDR3 nucleotides: TGCGCCAGCAGTGAGTCCGGGAACTATGGCTACACCTTC.

This chain joins TRBV5-1 and TRBJ2-3; TRBD1 is a possible D gene (5 bases). The CDR3 is 14 amino acids. Germline V gene sequence: CDR1 SGHRS, CDR2 YFSETQ. The V gene lost 5 bases and the J gene lost 3 bases, with 13 bases spanning the gap. DNA of the CDR3: TGCGCCAGCAGATCAGCCCCAGGGACAGATACGCAGTATTTT. It codes for CASRSAPGTDTQYF.

This chain links TRBV5-1 with TRBJ2-2; 14 positions match TRBD2. Germline CDR1 SGHRS, CDR2 YFSETQ. The CDR3 has 16 amino acids. Trimming took 4 bases from V and 8 from J; bases not matched to a gene: 7. The CDR3 DNA is TGCGCCAGCAGCCCGCGACTAGCGGGAGGGCCGGGGGAGCTGTTTTTT. Amino acids: CASSPRLAGGPGELFF.

The V gene is TRBV13, the J gene TRBJ2-2; unclear D gene. Trimming stripped 0 bases from V and 6 bases from J, with 11 bases between. The CDR3 covers 15 residues. Germline CDR1 PRHDT, CDR2 FYEKMQ (reference sequence). CDR3: CASSLGRVAPGELFF. CDR3 nucleotides: TGTGCCAGCAGCTTAGGCCGGGTAGCCCCCGGGGAGCTGTTTTTT.

The chain couples TRBV5-1 to TRBJ2-2; 8 bases agree with TRBD2. The length of the CDR3 is 16 residues. With 2 bases clipped from V and 3 bases from J, the junction kept 6 bases outside the gene matches. CDR1 is SGHRS and CDR2 is YFSETQ in the germline V gene. CDR3 region: CASSFFPGLDTGELFF. In DNA form, the CDR3 reads TGCGCCAGCAGCTTCTTTCCGGGACTAGACACCGGGGAGCTGTTTTTT.

The chain uses TRBV19 and TRBJ1-3; possibly TRBD1 for D (5 bases). Between the trimmed V and J ends, which lost 5 bases and 5 bases, there was a span of 22 bases. This CDR3 is 17 amino acids long. Per the germline V gene, CDR1 is LNHDA and CDR2 is SQIVND (reference sequence). In DNA form, the CDR3 reads TGTGCCAGTAGTGACCCCTTATGGGGCGAGCTGCGAAACACCATATATTTT. This encodes CASSDPLWGELRNTIYF.

J is TRBJ1-1 and V is TRBV2; a possible D gene is TRBD1 (6 bases). Germline values: CDR1 SNHLY, CDR2 FYNNEI. Trimming pared 2 bases from V and 11 bases from J, leaving 15 bases between. CDR3 length: 13 amino acids. CDR3 sequence (DNA): TGTGCCAGCAGTGAATGGGGGGGCCGGGGGGCTTTCTTT. Amino acid sequence: CASSEWGGRGAFF.

The chain combines TRBV19 with TRBJ1-1, with D unclear. The CDR3 is 13 amino acids. Germline V gene sequence: CDR1 LNHDA, CDR2 SQIVND (reference sequence). Trimming pared 5 bases from V and 1 base from J, leaving 8 bases between. The CDR3 region has the DNA TGTGCCAGTAGTTACCAGGAGAACACTGAAGCTTTCTTT. Amino acids: CASSYQENTEAFF.

To note about this clone: Other nucleotide sequences in the sample specify the same CDR3. The genes are TRBV5-1 and TRBJ2-1, with D perhaps matching TRBD2 (5 bases). The CDR3 runs 13 residues. V shed 4 bases and J shed 4 bases, with 9 bases lying between them. Germline assignment: CDR1 SGHRS and CDR2 YFSETQ. This CDR3 reads CASSQDFYNEQFF. CDR3 nucleotide sequence: TGCGCCAGCAGCCAGGACTTTTACAATGAGCAGTTCTTC.

This rearrangement joins TRBV2 to TRBJ2-1; possibly TRBD1 for D (6 bases). Trimming pared 10 bases from V and 6 bases from J, leaving 13 bases between. Germline V gene data show CDR1 as SNHLY and CDR2 as FYNNEI. The CDR3 covers 12 residues. The CDR3 region is CAISTGFNEQFF. CDR3 DNA: TGTGCCATTAGCACAGGGTTCAATGAGCAGTTCTTC.